Shown below are 28 T cell receptor beta chains from a single sample sequenced in a study of T cell clonotyping in hematopoietic cell transplantation. Sequenced by immunoSEQ multiplex PCR; TCRdb stores in-frame clones only, minus some. Of 55,000 to 70,000 clones detected, around 94% appear once; the ten largest clones hold about 1.5%. The sample was peripheral blood mononuclear cells. The source is a man aged 50 to 60 in good health. Some clones in this sample may be carry-over from other donors' samples.

This chain uses TRBV7-2 with TRBJ2-5, with D possibly being TRBD2 (6 bases). The germline gives CDR1 SGHTA, CDR2 FQGNSA. V dropped 1 base and J dropped 5 bases, with 14 bases sitting between them. CDR3 length: 15 amino acids. The CDR3 DNA follows: TGTGCCAGCAGCTTAGTTGTACAGGAGGGGGAGACCCAGTACTTC. Protein product: CASSLVVQEGETQYF. The variable domain in full, completed from reference TRBV7-2 and TRBJ2-5, reads GAGVSQSPSNKVTEKGKDVELRCDPISGHTALYWYRQSLGQGLEFLIYFQGNSAPDKSGLPSDRFSAERTGGSVSTLTIQRTQQEDSAVYLCASSLVVQEGETQYFGPGTRLLVL.

The rearrangement uses TRBV7-9 and TRBJ2-5; 10 nucleotides align to TRBD2. CDR3 length: 18 residues. CDR1 is SEHNR, CDR2 FQNEAQ, per germline (reference sequence). The trim removed 5 bases at V and 4 bases at J, leaving 16 bases unmatched. DNA for the CDR3: TGTGCCAGCAGCCCCCGCTTTAAGGCTAGCGGGAGAGCAGAGACCCAGTACTTC. Translated: CASSPRFKASGRAETQYF.

The rearrangement joins TRBV9 to TRBJ2-7; D is perhaps TRBD1 (6 bases). CDR3 length equals 14 residues. Germline V gene lookup returns CDR1 SGDLS and CDR2 YYNGEE. Between the trimmed V and J ends, which lost 4 bases and 6 bases, there was a span of 17 bases. CDR3 sequence (DNA): TGTGCCAGCAGCTCCGGGACAATAGGTATCGAGCAGTACTTC. Amino acids: CASSSGTIGIEQYF.

The genes are TRBV29-1 and TRBJ2-1; D is undetermined. With 4 bases removed from V and 1 base from J, the gap between germline ends came to 2 bases. Germline lookup yields CDR1 SQVTM and CDR2 ANQGSEA. The CDR3 extends over 11 amino acids. CDR3 residues: CSVVSYNEQFF. The CDR3 DNA follows: TGCAGCGTTGTTTCCTACAATGAGCAGTTCTTC.

The rearrangement joins TRBV27 to TRBJ1-6; maybe TRBD1 (5 bases). The CDR3 length is 15 residues. V lost 1 base and J lost 10, with 14 bases in between. Germline V gene sequence: CDR1 MNHEY, CDR2 SMNVEV (reference sequence). The CDR3 sequence is CASSLFWRGGSPLHF. Written as DNA, the CDR3 is TGTGCCAGCAGTTTATTTTGGAGGGGCGGCTCACCCCTCCACTTT.

This rearrangement joins TRBV28 to TRBJ1-1; 7 bases fit TRBD1. V trimming: 6 bases; J trimming: 0 bases; junction bases outside the gene matches: 4. Germline V gives CDR1 MDHEN, CDR2 SYDVKM. This CDR3 region has 14 residues. The CDR3 DNA reads as TGTGCCAGCAGCTCAGGGGGACTGAACACTGAAGCTTTCTTT. Translated: CASSSGGLNTEAFF.

This clone appeared a single time. The genes are TRBV28 and TRBJ2-7; 9 nucleotides agree with TRBD1. The CDR3 extends over 17 amino acids. V was clipped by 3 bases and J by 2 bases; unmatched bases: 11. Germline V gene lookup returns CDR1 MDHEN and CDR2 SYDVKM. CDR3 region: CASSFTGVDRGTYEQYF. CDR3 in DNA: TGTGCCAGCAGTTTCACAGGTGTGGACAGGGGAACCTACGAGCAGTACTTC.

The CDR3 is CASSVTGVGELFF. CDR3 nucleotide sequence: TGCGCCAGCAGCGTAACAGGGGTCGGGGAGCTGTTTTTT. This sequence joins TRBV5-1 and TRBJ2-2, with TRBD1 matching over 7 bases. Germline lookup yields CDR1 SGHRS and CDR2 YFSETQ. This CDR3 comprises 13 residues. J was trimmed by 7 bases and V by 4 bases; bases with no gene match: 4.

The chain employs TRBV5-6 and TRBJ2-7; D is unresolved. The V end lost 4 bases, the J end lost 0 bases, and 11 bases lay between the germline ends. Germline assignment: CDR1 SGHDT and CDR2 YYEEEE. This CDR3 comprises 14 residues. The CDR3 reads CASSARFSSYEQYF. CDR3 DNA: TGTGCCAGCAGCGCGAGGTTTTCCTCCTACGAGCAGTACTTC.

V is TRBV4-1 and J is TRBJ2-5; D may match TRBD1 or TRBD2 (6 bases each). The CDR3 extends over 13 amino acids. Trimming removed 7 bases at V and 1 base at J, with 10 bases between. Germline loops: CDR1 MGHRA, CDR2 YSYEKL. The CDR3 loop is CASTGGVQETQYF. DNA for the CDR3: TGCGCCAGCACCGGGGGCGTCCAAGAGACCCAGTACTTC.

DNA for the CDR3: TGTGCCAGCAGCTACCGGACAGGGAGTCAGCCCCAGCATTTT. Translating it yields CASSYRTGSQPQHF. This chain connects TRBV5-6 to TRBJ1-5, with 8 positions matching TRBD1. Germline V lookup: CDR1 SGHDT, CDR2 YYEEEE. V lost 3 bases to trimming and J lost 6 bases; unmatched junction nucleotides: 5. CDR3 size: 14 residues.

The chain is built from TRBV29-1 and TRBJ1-1; D is uncertain. The CDR3 runs to 11 residues. CDR1 is SQVTM, CDR2 ANQGSEA, per germline. Trimming stripped 5 bases from V and 5 bases from J, with 9 bases between. As DNA, the CDR3 is TGCAGCGTTAAACTAGCTACTGAAGCTTTCTTT. It translates to CSVKLATEAFF.

The chain carries TRBV5-8 and TRBJ2-7, with 7 bases matching TRBD1. The CDR3 is 14 residues long. V trimming: 4 bases; J trimming: 5 bases; junction bases outside the gene matches: 9. Per germline, CDR1 SGHTS and CDR2 YDEGEE. The CDR3 loop reads CASSPIWDSHEQYF. The CDR3, as DNA: TGTGCCAGCAGCCCAATCTGGGACAGCCACGAGCAGTACTTC.

The chain joins TRBV14 to TRBJ2-3; D is undetermined. The CDR3 spans 12 residues. Per germline, CDR1 SGHDN and CDR2 FVKESK. Trimming shortened V by 0 bases and J by 6 bases, and 4 bases separated the two germline ends. The CDR3: CASSQDWDTQYF. The CDR3 nucleotides read TGTGCCAGCAGCCAAGATTGGGATACGCAGTATTTT.

Concerning this clone itself: The junction departs from the called germline gene at one end, perhaps through a read error. The chain combines TRBV7-7 with TRBJ2-5; 9 bases are shared with TRBD1. This CDR3 comprises 15 residues. Germline V gives CDR1 SSHAT, CDR2 FNYEAQ (reference sequence). CDR3 DNA sequence: TGTGCTAGCAGCTTCAGACAGGGGGGTGATGGGACCCAGTACTTC. Translating gives CASSFRQGGDGTQYF.

This clone appeared a single time. For the CDR3, the DNA is TGTGCCAGCAGCTTCGGGACAGAAAGCACAGATACGCAGTATTTT. Amino acid sequence: CASSFGTESTDTQYF. The rearrangement joins TRBV7-2 to TRBJ2-3; 7 bases match TRBD1. The CDR3 has 15 residues. Germline trimming cut 3 bases from V and 0 bases from J; bases unmatched to any gene: 3. Germline-derived CDR1 and CDR2 are SGHTA and FQGNSA.

The chain links TRBV28 to TRBJ2-3; D may be TRBD2 (6 bases). Germline values: CDR1 MDHEN, CDR2 SYDVKM. This CDR3 has 16 amino acids. The V end was cut by 5 bases, the J end by 2 bases, with 17 bases between. The CDR3 protein is CASSPVGLGTTDTQYF. The CDR3 DNA reads as TGTGCCAGCAGTCCAGTGGGACTGGGGACCACAGATACGCAGTATTTT.

The V gene is TRBV7-9, the J gene TRBJ2-7; tentatively, D is TRBD2 (7 bases). Trimming left V 5 bases short and J 4 bases short, with 12 bases between. CDR1 is SEHNR and CDR2 is FQNEAQ in the germline V gene (reference sequence). This CDR3 is 13 amino acids long. The CDR3 reads CASSPGGRYEQYF. CDR3 bases: TGTGCCAGCAGCCCGGGGGGCCGGTACGAGCAGTACTTC.

This chain joins TRBV21-1 and TRBJ2-7; TRBD1, as called in the table, went unchecked against the DNA. TRBV21-1 is a listed pseudogene. This CDR3 contains 11 residues. CDR3 DNA sequence: TGTGCCAGCAGCAAAATCAACGAGCAGTACTTC. It specifies CASSKINEQYF.

The count of this clone is one. The chain is built from TRBV5-1 and TRBJ2-3, with a possible D match to TRBD1 (5 bases). The germline V gene encodes CDR1 SGHRS and CDR2 YFSETQ. V was pared by 0 bases and J by 4 bases, with 9 bases between. The CDR3 covers 14 residues. The CDR3 loop is CASSLGQGPDTQYF. The CDR3 DNA follows: TGCGCCAGCAGCTTGGGCCAGGGCCCAGATACGCAGTATTTT.

The CDR3: CASRGDGYGYTF. The CDR3, as DNA: TGTGCCTCACGAGGGGATGGCTATGGCTACACCTTC. The chain couples TRBV6-1 to TRBJ1-2; tentative D call: TRBD1 (5 bases). The CDR3 totals 12 residues. CDR1 and CDR2 (germline): MNHNS, SASEGT. V was shortened by 11 bases and J by 4 bases, with 14 bases between the two germline ends.

This chain links TRBV28 with TRBJ2-7, with 7 bases identical to TRBD2. Losses at the gene ends were 7 bases for V and 2 bases for J; bases not matched to a gene: 2. This CDR3 spans 12 amino acids. CDR1 and CDR2 from the germline V gene are MDHEN and SYDVKM. CDR3 residues: CASNGGTYEQYF. DNA of the CDR3: TGTGCCAGCAACGGGGGGACCTACGAGCAGTACTTC.

The genes are TRBV4-1 and TRBJ2-5; TRBD2 matches at 8 bases. Germline V gives CDR1 MGHRA, CDR2 YSYEKL. V shed 0 bases and J 4 bases; nucleotides not matched to a gene: 4. There are 15 residues in the CDR3. DNA of the CDR3: TGCGCCAGCAGCCAAGAGGGAGCGGGGGTAGAGACCCAGTACTTC. Encoded protein: CASSQEGAGVETQYF.

The chain links TRBV5-1 to TRBJ1-4; 7 bases match TRBD1. Germline CDR1 and CDR2: SGHRS and YFSETQ. The CDR3 spans 15 residues. After removal of 4 bases from V and 0 bases from J, the junction contained 3 bases not matched to a gene. The CDR3 loop reads CASSPTGATNEKLFF. CDR3 DNA sequence: TGCGCCAGCAGCCCTACAGGGGCAACTAATGAAAAACTGTTTTTT.

V usage is TRBV7-2 and J usage is TRBJ2-3; no clear D gene. CDR1 is SGHTA and CDR2 is FQGNSA in the germline V gene. This CDR3 spans 16 amino acids. Between the trimmed V and J ends, which lost 1 base and 1 base, there was a span of 12 bases. CDR3 protein: CASSLVSGGRTDTQYF. In DNA, the CDR3 is TGTGCCAGCAGCTTAGTTTCGGGCGGTCGCACAGATACGCAGTATTTT.

The chain has TRBV9 and TRBJ1-4; perhaps TRBD1 as D (5 bases). V was shortened by 4 bases and J by 1 base, with 11 bases between the two germline ends. CDR3 length: 15 residues. CDR1 is SGDLS, CDR2 YYNGEE, per germline. The CDR3 sequence is CASSSGGGTNEKLFF. CDR3 DNA: TGTGCCAGCAGCTCAGGCGGGGGAACTAATGAAAAACTGTTTTTT.

V gene TRBV19 combines with J gene TRBJ1-5; D not resolved. The V gene's germline CDR1 is LNHDA and CDR2 SQIVND (reference sequence). The CDR3 covers 13 residues. V dropped 6 bases and J dropped 4 bases, with 10 bases sitting between them. The CDR3 bases are TGTGCCAGTAGGGAAAATAAGAATCAGCCCCAGCATTTT. It specifies CASRENKNQPQHF.

This clone was found once. The chain joins TRBV7-6 to TRBJ2-3, with D perhaps matching TRBD2 (7 bases). CDR1 is SGHVS and CDR2 is FNYEAQ in the germline V gene. V dropped 0 bases and J dropped 5 bases, with 9 bases sitting between them. This CDR3 has 14 residues. The DNA of the CDR3 is TGTGCCAGCAGCTTAGCGGGGGGGCTAGATACGCAGTATTTT. This translates into CASSLAGGLDTQYF.